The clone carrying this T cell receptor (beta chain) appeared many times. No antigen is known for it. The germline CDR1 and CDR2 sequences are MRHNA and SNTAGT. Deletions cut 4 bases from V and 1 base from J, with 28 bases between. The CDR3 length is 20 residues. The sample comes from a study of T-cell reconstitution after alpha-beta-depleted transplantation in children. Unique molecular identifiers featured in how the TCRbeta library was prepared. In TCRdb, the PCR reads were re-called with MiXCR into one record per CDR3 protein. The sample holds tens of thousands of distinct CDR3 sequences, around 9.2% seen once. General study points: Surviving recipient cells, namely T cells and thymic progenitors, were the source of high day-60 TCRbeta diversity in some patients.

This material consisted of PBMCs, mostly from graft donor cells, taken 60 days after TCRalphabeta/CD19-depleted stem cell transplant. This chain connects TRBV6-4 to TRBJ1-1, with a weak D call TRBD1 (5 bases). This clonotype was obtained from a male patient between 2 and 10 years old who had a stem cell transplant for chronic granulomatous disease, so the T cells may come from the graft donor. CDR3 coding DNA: TGTGCCAGCAGTGGTAGTATAGGTCGAACCCGTGGGGCGAAGAACACTGAAGCTTTCTTT. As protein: CASSGSIGRTRGAKNTEAFF.